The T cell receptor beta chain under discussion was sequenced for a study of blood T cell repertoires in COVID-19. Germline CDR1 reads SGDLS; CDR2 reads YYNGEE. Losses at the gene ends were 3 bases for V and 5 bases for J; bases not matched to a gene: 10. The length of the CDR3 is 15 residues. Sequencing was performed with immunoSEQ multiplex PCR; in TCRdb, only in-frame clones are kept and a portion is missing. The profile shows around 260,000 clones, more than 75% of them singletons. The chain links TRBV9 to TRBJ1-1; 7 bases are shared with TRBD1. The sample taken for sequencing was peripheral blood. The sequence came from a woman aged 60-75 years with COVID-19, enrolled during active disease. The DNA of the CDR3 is TGTGCCAGCAGCGCCGAGACAGGGTTGCGAACTGAAGCTTTCTTT. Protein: CASSAETGLRTEAFF.